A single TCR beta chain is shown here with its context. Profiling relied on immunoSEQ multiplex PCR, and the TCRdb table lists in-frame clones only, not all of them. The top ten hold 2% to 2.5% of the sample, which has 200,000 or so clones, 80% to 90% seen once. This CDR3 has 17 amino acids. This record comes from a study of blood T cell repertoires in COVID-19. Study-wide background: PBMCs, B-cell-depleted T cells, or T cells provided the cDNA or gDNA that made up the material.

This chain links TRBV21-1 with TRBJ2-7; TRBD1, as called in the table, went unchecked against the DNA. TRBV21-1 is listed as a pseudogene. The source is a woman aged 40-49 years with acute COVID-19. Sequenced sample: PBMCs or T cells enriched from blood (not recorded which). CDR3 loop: CASSKPKVRQGGYEQYF. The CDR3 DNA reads TGTGCCAGCAGCAAACCCAAAGTTCGACAGGGGGGCTACGAGCAGTACTTC.